Detailed here is one T cell receptor (beta chain). This clone was detected only once. It has no known antigen specificity. Nothing much larger sits one base from this clone, and base qualities are not available. The donors were included in the validation cohort of over a hundred subjects, a group kept apart from the roughly 700-subject first cohort. This specimen belongs to a study of cytomegalovirus exposure and HLA in healthy donors (dated by TCRdb to the late 2010s). Regarding the study in general: According to a later analysis, one platform produced both the 100 to 150 validation repertoires and the 666 repertoires of the first cohort. The study aimed to test whether signatures of past pathogen exposure could be identified by cataloging public T cell receptors. Besides the first cohort of 666 subjects, a separate validation cohort made up of 120 different subjects was used. To predict cytomegalovirus infection status, the study brought together high-throughput TCR immunosequencing, statistical association of individual TCRs with disease status, and machine learning.

Reading from cysteine to phenylalanine, the CDR3 counts 14 amino acids. Of the read, only the CDR3 DNA is kept; its 42 bases are in frame from base 1. CDR1 WSHSY and CDR2 SAAADI were looked up in the germline V gene. The trim is 0 bases for V and 6 bases for J, with a gap of 11 bases between the germline ends. Library preparation employed the immunoSEQ multiplex PCR assay. As for how the authors treated the data: A statistical classification framework was developed to diagnose cytomegalovirus status using the catalog of TCR beta chain sequences. Imported from immuneACCESS, the table was reduced by TCRdb to in-frame sequences with V and J called. These copies leave out some clones; in studies compared against another copy, an unresolved V gene accounts for under half, and the cause of the remainder is not known. V and J calls and clone size are those listed in that table; D and trimming were worked out from the DNA. A total of approximately 160,000 clones appear in this sample, about four fifths of them only once. Of the sample, 10% to 13% is held by the ten largest clones.

What the authors observed across the whole study: In vitro tests confirmed that a few of the cytomegalovirus-associated TCR beta chains recognize cytomegalovirus antigens. Subsequent analysis determined that TCRs grouped into clusters in the first cohort also showed a tendency toward co-occurrence across the roughly 110 validation repertoires, and 94% of cluster scores exceeded 0. All 110 or so repertoires were used to score co-occurrence in the validation cohort in a later analysis, because that analysis had no HLA typing for the cohort. Most TCR sequences were seen in very few donors, while some public TCRs were found in many individuals. The authors suggested that the approach could potentially be extended to other disease states and immunological phenotypes. Cytomegalovirus status was reported to be diagnosed by the classifier with high specificity and sensitivity in both the original and validation cohorts. The study gave a list of around 170 TCR beta chains associated with cytomegalovirus.

Input material: PBMCs. The receptor's source is a man aged 25-40 years in good health and CMV-seropositive. The chain uses TRBV10-2 and TRBJ1-2, with a tentative D gene TRBD1 over 6 matching bases. The nucleotide sequence is given as TGCGCCAGCAGTGAGTCGAAGTACAGGGATGGCTACACCTTC. It translates to CASSESKYRDGYTF.